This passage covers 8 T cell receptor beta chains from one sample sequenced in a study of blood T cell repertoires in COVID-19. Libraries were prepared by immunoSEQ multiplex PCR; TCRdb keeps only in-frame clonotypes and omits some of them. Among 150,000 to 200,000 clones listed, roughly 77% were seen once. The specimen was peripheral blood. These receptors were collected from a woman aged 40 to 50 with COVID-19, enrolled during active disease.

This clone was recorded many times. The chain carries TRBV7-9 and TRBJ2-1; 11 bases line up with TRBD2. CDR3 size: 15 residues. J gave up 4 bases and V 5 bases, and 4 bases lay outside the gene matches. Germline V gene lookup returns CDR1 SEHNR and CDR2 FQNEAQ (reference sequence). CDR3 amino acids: CASSPTSGAYNEQFF. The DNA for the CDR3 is TGTGCCAGCAGCCCGACTAGCGGGGCTTACAATGAGCAGTTCTTC.

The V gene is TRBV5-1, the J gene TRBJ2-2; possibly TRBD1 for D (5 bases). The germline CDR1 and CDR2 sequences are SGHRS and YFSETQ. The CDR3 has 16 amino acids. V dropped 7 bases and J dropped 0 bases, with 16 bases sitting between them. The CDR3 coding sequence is TGCGCCAGCGCGACAGTTTCCCCCCCGAACACCGGGGAGCTGTTTTTT. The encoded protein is CASATVSPPNTGELFF.

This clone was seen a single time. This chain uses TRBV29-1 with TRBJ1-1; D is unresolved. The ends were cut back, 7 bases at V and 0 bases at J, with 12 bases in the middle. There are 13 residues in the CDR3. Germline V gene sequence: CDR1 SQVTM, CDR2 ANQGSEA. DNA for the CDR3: TGCAGCGCAGAACAGAGCATGAACACTGAAGCTTTCTTT. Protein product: CSAEQSMNTEAFF.

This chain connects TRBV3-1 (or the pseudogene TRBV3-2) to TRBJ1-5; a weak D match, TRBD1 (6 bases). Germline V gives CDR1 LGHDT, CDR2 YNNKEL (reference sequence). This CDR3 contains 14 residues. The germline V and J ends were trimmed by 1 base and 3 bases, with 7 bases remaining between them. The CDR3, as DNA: TGTGCCAGCAGCCAAGGACAGGACAATCAGCCCCAGCATTTT. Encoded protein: CASSQGQDNQPQHF.

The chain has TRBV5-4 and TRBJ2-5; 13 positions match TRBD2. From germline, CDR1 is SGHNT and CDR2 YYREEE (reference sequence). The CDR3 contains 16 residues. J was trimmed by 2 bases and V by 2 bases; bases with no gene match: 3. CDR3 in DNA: TGTGCCAGCAGCTTCGGGACTAGCGGGGTTCAAGAGACCCAGTACTTC. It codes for CASSFGTSGVQETQYF. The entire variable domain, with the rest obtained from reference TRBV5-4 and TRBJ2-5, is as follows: ETGVTQSPTHLIKTRGQQVTLRCSSQSGHNTVSWYQQALGQGPQFIFQYYREEENGRGNFPPRFSGLQFPNYSSELNVNALELDDSALYLCASSFGTSGVQETQYFGPGTRLLVL.

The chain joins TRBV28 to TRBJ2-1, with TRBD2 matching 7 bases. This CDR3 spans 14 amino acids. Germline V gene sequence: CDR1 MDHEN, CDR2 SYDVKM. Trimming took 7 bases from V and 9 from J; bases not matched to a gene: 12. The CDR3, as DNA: TGTGCCAGCACCCGGAGACTAGCCAACGCTGAGCAGTTCTTC. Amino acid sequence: CASTRRLANAEQFF. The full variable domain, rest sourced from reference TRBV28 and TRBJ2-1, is DVKVTQSSRYLVKRTGEKVFLECVQDMDHENMFWYRQDPGLGLRLIYFSYDVKMKEKGDIPEGYSVSREKKERFSLILESASTNQTSMYLCASTRRLANAEQFFGPGTRLTVL.

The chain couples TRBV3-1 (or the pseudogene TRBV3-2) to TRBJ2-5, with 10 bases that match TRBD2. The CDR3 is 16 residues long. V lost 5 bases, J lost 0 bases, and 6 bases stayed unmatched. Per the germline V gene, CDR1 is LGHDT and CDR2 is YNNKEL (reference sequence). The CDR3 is CASSKTGLAYQETQYF. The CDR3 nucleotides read TGTGCCAGCAGCAAGACGGGACTAGCGTACCAAGAGACCCAGTACTTC.

Here the CDR3 reads CASSVGQAGNTEAFF. The CDR3 region has the DNA TGTGCCAGCAGCGTAGGACAGGCGGGGAACACTGAAGCTTTCTTT. The chain employs TRBV9 and TRBJ1-1; TRBD1 is a possible D gene (6 bases). The germline V gene encodes CDR1 SGDLS and CDR2 YYNGEE. The CDR3 loop spans 15 amino acids. V was pared by 0 bases and J by 1 base, with 10 bases between.